Shown below are 6 T cell receptor beta chains from a single sample sequenced in a study of CD8 T cells in Susac syndrome. Random hexamers were used to reverse transcribe 0.5 to 1 ug of RNA. TCRdb called the immunoSEQ multiplex PCR reads again in MiXCR, with one record for every CDR3 protein. Counted here are 200,000 to 300,000 distinct CDR3 sequences, roughly 93% occurring once; the ten biggest clones make up around 0.072%. The sequenced material came from CD4+ T cells from PBMCs. The receptors here all came from a human donor with multiple sclerosis.

The V gene is TRBV6-6, the J gene TRBJ1-3, with D tentatively TRBD1 (6 bases). Germline V gene data show CDR1 as MNHNY and CDR2 as SVGAGI (reference sequence). V shed 4 bases and J shed 4 bases, with 11 bases lying between them. CDR3 size: 14 residues. In DNA form, the CDR3 reads TGTGCCAGCAGTTTGGGGGGGCTGGGAAACACCATATATTTT. Amino acids: CASSLGGLGNTIYF.

This chain links TRBV15 with TRBJ2-3; maybe TRBD1 (6 bases). V was clipped by 6 bases and J by 4 bases, with 14 bases between them. The CDR3 is made up of 14 amino acids. The germline gives CDR1 LNHNV, CDR2 YYDKDF (reference sequence). CDR3 sequence (DNA): TGTGCCACCAGACCGACAGGCGGCGCAGATACGCAGTATTTT. This codes for CATRPTGGADTQYF.

The chain links TRBV7-9 to TRBJ1-4; D is ambiguous. Trimming removed 2 bases at V and 7 bases at J, with 11 bases between. The CDR3 extends over 14 amino acids. Germline loops: CDR1 SEHNR, CDR2 FQNEAQ (reference sequence). CDR3 residues: CASSLPVGGEKLFF. Written as DNA, the CDR3 is TGTGCCAGCAGCTTACCAGTGGGTGGTGAAAAACTGTTTTTT.

CDR3 amino acids: CASGNGQGVKGNEKLFF. The CDR3, as DNA: TGTGCTAGTGGTAACGGACAGGGAGTAAAGGGTAATGAAAAACTGTTTTTT. This chain connects TRBV12-5 to TRBJ1-4; 8 positions match TRBD1. V was pared by 5 bases and J by 4 bases, with 12 bases of the junction left unmatched. Germline CDR1 is LGHNT and CDR2 is FRNRAP. The CDR3 runs to 17 residues.

The chain links TRBV3-1 to TRBJ1-5; D perhaps matches TRBD1 (5 bases). Germline V CDR1 and CDR2: LGHDT, YNNKEL (reference sequence). The V gene lost 0 bases and the J gene lost 9 bases, with 15 bases spanning the gap. The CDR3 extends over 15 amino acids. The CDR3 here is CASSQDLTAKGPQHF. CDR3 nucleotides: TGTGCCAGCAGCCAAGATTTGACAGCAAAGGGGCCCCAGCATTTT.

This clonotype has a single count. The chain combines TRBV2 with TRBJ1-4, with D maybe TRBD1 (6 bases). Germline CDR1 SNHLY, CDR2 FYNNEI. Trimming cost V 3 bases and J 7 bases, with 15 bases left between them. The length of the CDR3 is 15 residues. CDR3 nucleotides: TGTGCCAGCAGTGAGGTCAGGGGTATGGGTGAAAAACTGTTTTTT. This codes for CASSEVRGMGEKLFF.